This entry is about one T cell receptor beta chain. Its antigen is unidentified. Multiplex touch-down PCR amplified TRB using TRB-A and TRB-B pools in one tube. TCRdb reprocessed the multiplex PCR reads; each CDR3 protein has one entry and no DNA is given. The table for this sample gives more than 1,200 distinct CDR3 sequences. TRB was amplified from approximately 250 ng of peripheral blood genomic DNA per sample. The germline gives CDR1 MNHEY, CDR2 SMNVEV (reference sequence). This CDR3 has 16 residues. This sample is drawn from a study of T cell clusters in autoimmune cytopenias. Across the whole study: The median distinct TRB clonotype count was about 2,400 per sample, from a median approximately 53,000 reads. General observations from the study: Healthy donors had 2.5 to 3.5-fold more exclusive TRB clusters than active autoimmune hepatitis patients. Functional roles of the in silico T cell clusters still await experimental validation. TRB repertoire shifts in secondary cytopenia and chronic lymphocytic leukemia mostly reflected lymphoma, not autoimmunity.

This TCR was recovered from a human donor with an autoimmune cytopenia or autoimmune hepatitis (not recorded which). The chain couples TRBV27 to TRBJ1-2; TCRdb gives TRBD1 as the D gene, but with no DNA this cannot be confirmed. The material sequenced was peripheral blood. CDR3: CASSLDSRRLNYGYTF.